Listed below are T cell receptor beta chains from one sample, sequenced in a study of early stage breast cancer tumors. Here immunoSEQ multiplex PCR was the method, and the copy in TCRdb shows in-frame clones only, minus some. Here the sample spans about 50,000 clones, approximately 80% being singletons. Sequencing was done on a sample of blood. Every receptor here comes from a person in their thirties with breast cancer. CDR3s include the opening cysteine and the closing phenylalanine or tryptophan.

V gene	J gene	CDR3 protein
TRBV7-9	TRBJ2-3	CASSLGRGLGGDTQYF
TRBV18	TRBJ2-6	CASSTGTGSLVLTF
TRBV6-1	TRBJ2-1	CASSSGAGVGGEQFF
TRBV6-4	TRBJ2-1	CASSDSLLIPYNEQFF
TRBV10-2	TRBJ2-1	CASSGTSVNEQFF
TRBV2	TRBJ1-2	CASSYLGTGDYYGYTF
TRBV4-2	TRBJ2-5	CASSQDWGRGLSDQETQYF
TRBV19	TRBJ2-5	CASSAFKVVQRQETQYF
TRBV4-2	TRBJ2-1	CASSRLTGTSVNEQFF
TRBV7-3	TRBJ2-5	CASSLGAGLQETQYF
TRBV9	TRBJ1-1	CASSGGRRHTEAFF
TRBV27	TRBJ1-1	CASSPMPNVGVRNTEAFF
TRBV2	TRBJ1-3	CASRRTGTTGNTIYF
TRBV4-1	TRBJ2-2	CASSLENTGELFF
TRBV30	TRBJ1-5	CAWSVGLTGIQPQHF
TRBV6-5	TRBJ2-7	CASRPTGTSVREQYF
TRBV9	TRBJ2-5	CASSVGRTSGKETQYF
TRBV5-1	TRBJ2-7	CASSIGTGGIYEQYF